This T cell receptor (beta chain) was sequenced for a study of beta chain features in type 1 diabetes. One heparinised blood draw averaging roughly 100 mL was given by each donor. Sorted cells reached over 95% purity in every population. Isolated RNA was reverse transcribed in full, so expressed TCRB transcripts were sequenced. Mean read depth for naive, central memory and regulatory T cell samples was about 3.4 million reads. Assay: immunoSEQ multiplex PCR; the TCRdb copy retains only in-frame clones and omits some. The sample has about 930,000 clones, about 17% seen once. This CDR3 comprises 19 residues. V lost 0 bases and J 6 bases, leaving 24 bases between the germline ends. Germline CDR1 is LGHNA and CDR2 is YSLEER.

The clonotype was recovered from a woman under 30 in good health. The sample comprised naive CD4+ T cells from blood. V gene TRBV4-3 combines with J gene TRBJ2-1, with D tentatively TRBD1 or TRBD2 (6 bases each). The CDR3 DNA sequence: TGCGCCAGCAGCCAAGACCCAGGGGTCGGTGGGAGGCGTGGCAATGAGCAGTTCTTC. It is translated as CASSQDPGVGGRRGNEQFF.